This T cell receptor beta chain was recovered during a study of T cell clones after liver transplantation. Study in general: Graft-donor-reactive sequences were compared with third-party-reactive TCRbeta sequences from pre-transplant mixed lymphocyte reactions. Subjects received no induction therapy and standard immunosuppression until randomization at 12-24 months post-transplant.

TCRdb keeps only in-frame clones here, not all; method: immunoSEQ multiplex PCR. The table has about 120,000 clones, 90% seen once. About this clone itself: As yet, its antigen is unknown.

Whole-study findings and limits: In a couple of subjects, few donor cells limited the measurable donor-reactive repertoire. Rather than being deleted, graft donor-reactive T cells may have moved into the graft.

Per germline, CDR1 MNHEY and CDR2 SMNVEV (reference sequence). Trimming took 3 bases from V and 6 from J, leaving 23 bases between them. CDR3 length equals 17 residues. The V gene is TRBV27, the J gene TRBJ1-1; D is perhaps TRBD1 (5 bases). This TCR was recovered from a human patient who received a liver transplant. The graft donor may account for some of the T cells. The sequences come from CD4+ T cells from blood, collected 12 months after liver transplant. The CDR3 loop reads CASSFYRGDRVGPEAFF. DNA of the CDR3: TGTGCCAGCAGTTTTTATCGAGGGGATCGGGTCGGGCCTGAAGCTTTCTTT.